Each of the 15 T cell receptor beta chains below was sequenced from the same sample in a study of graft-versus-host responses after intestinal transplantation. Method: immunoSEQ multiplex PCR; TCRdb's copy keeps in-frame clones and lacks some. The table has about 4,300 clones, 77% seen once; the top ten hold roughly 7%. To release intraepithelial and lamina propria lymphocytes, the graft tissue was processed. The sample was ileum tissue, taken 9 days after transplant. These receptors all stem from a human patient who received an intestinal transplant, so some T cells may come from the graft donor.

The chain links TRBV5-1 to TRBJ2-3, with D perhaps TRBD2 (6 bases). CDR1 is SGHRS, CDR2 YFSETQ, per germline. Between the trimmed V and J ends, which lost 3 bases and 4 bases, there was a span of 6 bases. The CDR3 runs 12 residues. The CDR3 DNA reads TGCGCCAGCAGCTCTAGCGCAGATACGCAGTATTTT. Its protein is CASSSSADTQYF.

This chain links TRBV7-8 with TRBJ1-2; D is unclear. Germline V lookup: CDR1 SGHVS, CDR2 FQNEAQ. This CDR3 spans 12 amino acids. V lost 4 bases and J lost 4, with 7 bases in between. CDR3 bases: TGTGCCAGCAGCTCCGACATCTATGGCTACACCTTC. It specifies CASSSDIYGYTF.

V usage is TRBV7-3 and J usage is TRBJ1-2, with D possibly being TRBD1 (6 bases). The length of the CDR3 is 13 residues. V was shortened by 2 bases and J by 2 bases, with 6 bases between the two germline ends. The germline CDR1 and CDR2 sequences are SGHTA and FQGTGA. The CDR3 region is CASSLQGNYGYTF. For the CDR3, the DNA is TGTGCCAGCAGCTTACAGGGGAACTATGGCTACACCTTC.

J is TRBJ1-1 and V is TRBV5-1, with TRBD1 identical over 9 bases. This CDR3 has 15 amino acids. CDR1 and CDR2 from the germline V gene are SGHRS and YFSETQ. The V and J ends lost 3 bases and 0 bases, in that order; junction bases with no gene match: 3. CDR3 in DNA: TGCGCCAGCAGCTGGACAGGGGTAATGAACACTGAAGCTTTCTTT. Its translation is CASSWTGVMNTEAFF. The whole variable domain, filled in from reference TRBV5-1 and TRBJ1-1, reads KAGVTQTPRYLIKTRGQQVTLSCSPISGHRSVSWYQQTPGQGLQFLFEYFSETQRNKGNFPGRFSGRQFSNSRSEMNVSTLELGDSALYLCASSWTGVMNTEAFFGQGTRLTVV.

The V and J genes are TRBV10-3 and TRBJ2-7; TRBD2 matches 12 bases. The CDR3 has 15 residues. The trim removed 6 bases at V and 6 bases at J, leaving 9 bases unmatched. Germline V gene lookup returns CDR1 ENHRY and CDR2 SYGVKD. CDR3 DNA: TGTGCCATCAGCCTCAGGGCTAGCGGGAGGGCCGAGCAGTACTTC. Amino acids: CAISLRASGRAEQYF.

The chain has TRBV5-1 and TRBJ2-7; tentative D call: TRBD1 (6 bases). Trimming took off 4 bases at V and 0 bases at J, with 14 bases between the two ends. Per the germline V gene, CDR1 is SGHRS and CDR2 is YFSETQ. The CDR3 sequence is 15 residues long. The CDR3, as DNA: TGCGCCAGCAGCGCCCTGACAGGTCGCTCCTACGAGCAGTACTTC. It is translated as CASSALTGRSYEQYF.

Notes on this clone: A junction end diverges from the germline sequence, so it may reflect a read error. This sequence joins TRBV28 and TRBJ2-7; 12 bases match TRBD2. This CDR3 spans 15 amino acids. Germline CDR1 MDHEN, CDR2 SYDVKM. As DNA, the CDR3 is TGTGCCAGCAGTTTGATCTGGGCTAGCGGGAGGGGTCAGGTCTTC. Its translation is CASSLIWASGRGQVF.

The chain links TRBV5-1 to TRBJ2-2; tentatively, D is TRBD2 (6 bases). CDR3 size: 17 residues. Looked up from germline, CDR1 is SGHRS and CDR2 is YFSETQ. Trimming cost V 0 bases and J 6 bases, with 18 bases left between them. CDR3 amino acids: CASSLAIILARPGELFF. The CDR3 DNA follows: TGCGCCAGCAGCTTGGCGATAATTCTAGCGAGGCCCGGGGAGCTGTTTTTT.

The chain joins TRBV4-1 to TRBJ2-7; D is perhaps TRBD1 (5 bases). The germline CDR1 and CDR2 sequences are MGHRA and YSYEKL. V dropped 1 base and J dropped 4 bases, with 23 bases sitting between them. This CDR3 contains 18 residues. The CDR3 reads CASSQAWPWTSKNYEQYF. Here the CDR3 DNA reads TGCGCCAGCAGCCAAGCGTGGCCCTGGACATCAAAAAATTACGAGCAGTACTTC.

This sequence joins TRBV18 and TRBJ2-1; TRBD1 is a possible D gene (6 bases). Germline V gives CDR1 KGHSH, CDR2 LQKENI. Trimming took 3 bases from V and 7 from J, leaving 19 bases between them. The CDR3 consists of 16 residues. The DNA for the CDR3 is TGTGCCAGCTCACCCTCAGGGGTGGGCTTCACAAATGAGCAGTTCTTC. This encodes CASSPSGVGFTNEQFF.

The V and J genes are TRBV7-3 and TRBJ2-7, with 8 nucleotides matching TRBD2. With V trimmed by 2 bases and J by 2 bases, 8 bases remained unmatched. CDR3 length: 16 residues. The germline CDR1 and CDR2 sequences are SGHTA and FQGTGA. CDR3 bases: TGTGCCAGCAGCTTACAAGGAACTAGCGGACCCTACGAGCAGTACTTC. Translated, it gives CASSLQGTSGPYEQYF. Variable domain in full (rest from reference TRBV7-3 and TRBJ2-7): GAGVSQTPSNKVTEKGKYVELRCDPISGHTALYWYRQSLGQGPEFLIYFQGTGAADDSGLPNDRFFAVRPEGSVSTLKIQRTERGDSAVYLCASSLQGTSGPYEQYFGPGTRLTVT.

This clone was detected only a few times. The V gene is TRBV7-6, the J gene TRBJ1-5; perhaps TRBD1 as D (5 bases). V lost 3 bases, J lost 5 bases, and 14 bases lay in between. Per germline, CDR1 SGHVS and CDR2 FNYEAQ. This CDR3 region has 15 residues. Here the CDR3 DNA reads TGTGCCAGCAGCTTTCAGAGGACAATGGATCAGCCCCAGCATTTT. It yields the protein CASSFQRTMDQPQHF.

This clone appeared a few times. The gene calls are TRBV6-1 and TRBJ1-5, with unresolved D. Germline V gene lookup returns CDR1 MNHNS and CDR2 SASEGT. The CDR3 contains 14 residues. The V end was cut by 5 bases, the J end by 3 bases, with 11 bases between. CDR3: CASSQIGVNQPQHF. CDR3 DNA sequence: TGTGCCAGCAGTCAGATCGGGGTCAATCAGCCCCAGCATTTT.

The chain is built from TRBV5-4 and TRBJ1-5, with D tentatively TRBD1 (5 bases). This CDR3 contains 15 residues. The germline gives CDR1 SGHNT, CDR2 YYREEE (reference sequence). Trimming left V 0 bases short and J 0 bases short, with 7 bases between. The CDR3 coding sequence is TGTGCCAGCAGCTTGGGGGGCGCTAGCAATCAGCCCCAGCATTTT. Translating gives CASSLGGASNQPQHF.

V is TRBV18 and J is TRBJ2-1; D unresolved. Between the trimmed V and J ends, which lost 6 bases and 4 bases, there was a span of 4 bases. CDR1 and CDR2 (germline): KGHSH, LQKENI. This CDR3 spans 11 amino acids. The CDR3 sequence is CASSLYNEQFF. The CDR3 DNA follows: TGTGCCAGCTCTCTATACAATGAGCAGTTCTTC.